This T cell receptor (beta chain) was obtained from a study of cytomegalovirus exposure and HLA in healthy donors. Study results and caveats: Some public TCRs appeared in many individuals, while most sequences were rare.

Likely unrecorded immune exposures existed in these nominally healthy donors. Germline CDR1 is MNHEY and CDR2 is SVGAGI. This CDR3 spans 14 amino acids. V was trimmed by 6 bases and J by 6 bases, leaving 12 bases between them. The PCR made use of 60 Vbeta and 13 Jbeta primers. Only in-frame clones appear in the TCRdb table, and some are missing; sequencing was by immunoSEQ multiplex PCR. Listed are 96,000 or so clones; 3.4% falls within the top ten. About this clone: Its antigen is currently unknown.

Sequenced material: PBMCs. The TCR originated in a woman aged 30 to 39 in good health and CMV-seronegative. The V gene is TRBV6-5, the J gene TRBJ1-6; weak D call: TRBD1 (6 bases). The CDR3 here is CASRTGTSNSPLHF. The CDR3 DNA reads TGTGCCAGCAGAACAGGGACCTCTAATTCACCCCTCCACTTT.